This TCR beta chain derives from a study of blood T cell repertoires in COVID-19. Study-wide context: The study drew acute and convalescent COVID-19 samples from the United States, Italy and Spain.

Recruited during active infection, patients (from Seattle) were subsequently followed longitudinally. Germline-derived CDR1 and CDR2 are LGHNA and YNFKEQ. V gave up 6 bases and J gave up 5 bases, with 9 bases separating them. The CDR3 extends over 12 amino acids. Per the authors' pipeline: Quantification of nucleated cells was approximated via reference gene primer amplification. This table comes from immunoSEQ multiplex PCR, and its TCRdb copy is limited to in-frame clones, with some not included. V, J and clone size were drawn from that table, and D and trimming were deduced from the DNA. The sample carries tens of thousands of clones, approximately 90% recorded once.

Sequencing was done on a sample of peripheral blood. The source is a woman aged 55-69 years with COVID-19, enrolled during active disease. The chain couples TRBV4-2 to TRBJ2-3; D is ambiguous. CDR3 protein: CASSNTRDTQYF. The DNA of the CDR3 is TGTGCCAGCAGTAACACCCGAGATACGCAGTATTTT.